Shown below are 18 T cell receptor beta chains from a single sample sequenced in a study of T cell repertoires in ileal Crohn's disease (dated by TCRdb to 2018 to 2020). Library preparation was by the immunoSEQ multiplex PCR assay. This immuneACCESS table, as held by TCRdb, lists in-frame sequences with V and J called but not all clones. Of the missing ones, under half trace to an unresolved V gene in checked studies; the others have no known cause. The sample table records approximately 5,700 clones; roughly 88% of these occur just once. The ten most abundant clones make up approximately 0.84% of the sample. Lamina propria lymphocytes from surgical specimens were isolated on a Ficoll-hypaque gradient before cell sorting. Material: CD4+ T cells from ileum. All receptors derive from an adult with Crohn's disease. Some clones in this sample may be carry-over from other donors' samples.

J is TRBJ2-7 and V is TRBV5-6, with TRBD2 matching over 11 bases. From germline, CDR1 is SGHDT and CDR2 YYEEEE. After removal of 4 bases from V and 10 bases from J, the junction contained 10 bases not matched to a gene. The CDR3 loop spans 14 amino acids. The CDR3 DNA follows: TGTGCCAGCAGCCTGGCCGGGACTAGCGGAGTTCAGTACTTC. Its translation is CASSLAGTSGVQYF.

CDR3: CASSELAGGTQYF. The CDR3 DNA reads as TGCGCCAGCAGCGAACTAGCCGGGGGGACCCAGTACTTC. The genes are TRBV5-1 and TRBJ2-5; TRBD2 is a possible D gene (6 bases). This CDR3 has 13 residues. Trimming removed 4 bases at V and 7 bases at J, with 14 bases between. In germline, CDR1 is SGHRS, CDR2 YFSETQ.

This clone has a handful of counts. The J gene is TRBJ1-5, the V gene TRBV28; 8 nucleotides agree with TRBD1. The CDR3 loop spans 16 amino acids. In germline, CDR1 is MDHEN, CDR2 SYDVKM. V shed 3 bases, J shed 2 bases, and the junction held 6 bases outside the gene matches. The CDR3 DNA is TGTGCCAGCAGTTTCCCCCCGGGACAGGGCAATCAGCCCCAGCATTTT. Its protein is CASSFPPGQGNQPQHF.

The chain carries TRBV30 and TRBJ2-7, with a possible D match to TRBD2 (6 bases). Germline-derived CDR1 and CDR2 are GTSNPN and SVGIG (reference sequence). Trimming left V 3 bases short and J 3 bases short, with 21 bases between. This CDR3 is built from 16 residues. The chain's CDR3 is CAWSPNNGGKGYEQYF. CDR3 sequence (DNA): TGTGCCTGGAGCCCAAATAACGGGGGAAAGGGCTACGAGCAGTACTTC.

The V and J genes are TRBV5-1 and TRBJ2-3; possible D gene TRBD2, 5 bases. V lost 1 base to trimming and J lost 3 bases, with 12 bases between them. The length of the CDR3 is 15 residues. Germline V gene sequence: CDR1 SGHRS, CDR2 YFSETQ. This CDR3 is CASSLRGMGTDTQYF. In DNA, the CDR3 is TGCGCCAGCAGCTTGCGGGGAATGGGGACAGATACGCAGTATTTT.

The V gene is TRBV27, the J gene TRBJ2-7, with 7 bases that match TRBD1. The V and J ends lost 5 bases and 0 bases, in that order; junction bases with no gene match: 13. From germline, CDR1 is MNHEY and CDR2 SMNVEV (reference sequence). There are 17 residues in the CDR3. This chain's CDR3 is CASSPIHRGYGSYEQYF. CDR3 nucleotide sequence: TGTGCCAGCAGTCCCATCCACAGGGGTTACGGCTCCTACGAGCAGTACTTC.

This sequence joins TRBV5-1 and TRBJ1-1, with 10 nucleotides matching TRBD1. This CDR3 has 18 residues. The V and J ends lost 7 bases and 5 bases, in that order; junction bases with no gene match: 20. From germline, CDR1 is SGHRS and CDR2 YFSETQ. The CDR3 DNA reads TGCGCCAGCCAACCCCGATCGACAGGGGGCATCGTGAGGACTGAAGCTTTCTTT. Translation gives CASQPRSTGGIVRTEAFF.

The chain carries TRBV25-1 and TRBJ1-1, with a tentative D call TRBD1 (5 bases). Germline CDR1 reads MGHDK; CDR2 reads SYGVNS. The V gene lost 0 bases and the J gene lost 4 bases, with 15 bases spanning the gap. CDR3 size: 16 residues. The CDR3 protein is CASSEYGLSGGTEAFF. The CDR3 coding sequence is TGTGCCAGCAGTGAATATGGCCTCTCGGGGGGCACTGAAGCTTTCTTT.

The V and J genes are TRBV2 and TRBJ1-1, with D tentatively TRBD1 (6 bases). V gave up 7 bases and J gave up 1 base, with 10 bases separating them. The CDR3 is 13 residues long. Germline V lookup: CDR1 SNHLY, CDR2 FYNNEI. CDR3 sequence: CASNREGNTEAFF. The CDR3 DNA follows: TGTGCCAGCAACAGGGAGGGGAACACTGAAGCTTTCTTT.

The V and J genes are TRBV5-1 and TRBJ1-1, with D possibly being TRBD1 (5 bases). Between the trimmed V and J ends, which lost 4 bases and 0 bases, there was a span of 10 bases. Germline V lookup: CDR1 SGHRS, CDR2 YFSETQ. The CDR3 contains 14 residues. In nucleotides, the CDR3 is TGCGCCAGCAGCCCGGGGGTCATGAACACTGAAGCTTTCTTT. Protein sequence: CASSPGVMNTEAFF.

The rearrangement links TRBV27 to TRBJ2-7; no reliable D call. V shed 7 bases and J shed 2 bases, with 12 bases lying between them. The CDR3 runs to 13 residues. Germline CDR1 is MNHEY and CDR2 is SMNVEV (reference sequence). The CDR3 DNA reads as TGTGCCAGCAAAAAGAGGCTTACCTACGAGCAGTACTTC. Protein: CASKKRLTYEQYF.

The chain links TRBV18 to TRBJ2-7, with D uncertain. The germline CDR1 and CDR2 sequences are KGHSH and LQKENI. Trimming cost V 2 bases and J 2 bases, with 7 bases left between them. The CDR3 runs to 13 residues. The CDR3 region has the DNA TGTGCCAGCTCACCATCACAGACCTACGAGCAGTACTTC. As protein: CASSPSQTYEQYF.

The J gene is TRBJ2-7, the V gene TRBV27, with 9 bases matching TRBD1. The CDR3 has 17 residues. The V gene end was trimmed by 0 bases and the J gene end by 1 base; junction bases not matched to a gene: 7. Germline CDR1 MNHEY, CDR2 SMNVEV (reference sequence). This chain's CDR3 is CASSLSSSGTGSYEQYF. The CDR3 DNA follows: TGTGCCAGCAGTTTATCGTCTTCCGGGACAGGGTCCTACGAGCAGTACTTC.

This rearrangement joins TRBV19 to TRBJ2-5; D unresolved. V was clipped by 5 bases and J by 0 bases, with 4 bases between them. CDR1 and CDR2 from the germline V gene are LNHDA and SQIVND (reference sequence). There are 12 residues in the CDR3. CDR3 sequence reads: CASSPNQETQYF. CDR3 in DNA: TGTGCCAGTAGTCCAAACCAAGAGACCCAGTACTTC. Using reference TRBV19 and TRBJ2-5 for the parts outside the CDR3, the full variable domain is DGGITQSPKYLFRKEGQNVTLSCEQNLNHDAMYWYRQDPGQGLRLIYYSQIVNDFQKGDIAEGYSVSREKKESFPLTVTSAQKNPTAFYLCASSPNQETQYFGPGTRLLVL.

This chain links TRBV21-1 with TRBJ1-5; no DNA check was done on the table's D call, TRBD1. TRBV21-1 is a pseudogene segment. This CDR3 is built from 17 residues. The CDR3 region is CASSGDRGRQSNQPQHF. In DNA form, the CDR3 reads TGTGCCAGCAGCGGGGACAGGGGGCGGCAAAGCAATCAGCCCCAGCATTTT.

This chain joins TRBV5-1 and TRBJ2-2; tentatively, D is TRBD1 (5 bases). Trimming cost V 0 bases and J 4 bases, with 10 bases left between them. There are 15 residues in the CDR3. Germline loops: CDR1 SGHRS, CDR2 YFSETQ. In nucleotides, the CDR3 is TGCGCCAGCAGCTTGGGACAGTCGATCACCGGGGAGCTGTTTTTT. Protein product: CASSLGQSITGELFF.

The rearrangement links TRBV7-2 to TRBJ1-1, with D perhaps TRBD1 (5 bases). CDR1 is SGHTA and CDR2 is FQGNSA in the germline V gene. CDR3 length equals 14 residues. V shed 5 bases and J shed 3 bases, with 13 bases lying between them. CDR3 sequence reads: CASSPQGGHTEAFF. The CDR3 region has the DNA TGTGCCAGCAGCCCCCAGGGTGGGCACACTGAAGCTTTCTTT.

The rearrangement links TRBV27 to TRBJ2-1; possible D gene TRBD2, 5 bases. This CDR3 has 16 residues. V lost 3 bases and J lost 8, with 20 bases in between. CDR1 is MNHEY, CDR2 SMNVEV, per germline (reference sequence). In DNA form, the CDR3 reads TGTGCCAGCAGTTTTAACCTGGGGAGCATAGCAGATGAGCAGTTCTTC. It encodes CASSFNLGSIADEQFF.